The 16 T cell receptor beta chains below come from one sample, sequenced in a study of CD8 T cells in Susac syndrome. An input of about 0.5 to 1 ug of RNA was subjected to reverse transcription using random hexamers. TCRdb re-analysed the immunoSEQ multiplex PCR reads in MiXCR, keeping a single row per CDR3 protein. This repertoire shows about 240,000 distinct CDR3 sequences, approximately 95% found once; its top ten account for approximately 0.1%. What was sequenced was CD4+ T cells from PBMCs. The receptors shown here come from a human donor with Susac syndrome.

V and J are TRBV29-1 and TRBJ1-4; possibly TRBD1 for D (5 bases). The CDR3 is made up of 11 amino acids. V was clipped by 4 bases and J by 10 bases, with 10 bases between them. CDR1 is SQVTM and CDR2 is ANQGSEA in the germline V gene. The CDR3 spells CSVVGGGKLFF. CDR3 nucleotide sequence: TGCAGCGTTGTGGGGGGGGGAAAACTGTTTTTT. The complete variable domain, with remaining parts taken from reference TRBV29-1 and TRBJ1-4, reads SAVISQKPSRDICQRGTSLTIQCQVDSQVTMMFWYRQQPGQSLTLIATANQGSEATYESGFVIDKFPISRPNLTFSTLTVSNMSPEDSSIYLCSVVGGGKLFFGSGTQLSVL.

V and J are TRBV4-1 and TRBJ2-3; no firm D call. This CDR3 contains 14 residues. V shed 1 base and J shed 2 bases, with 7 bases lying between them. In germline, CDR1 is MGHRA, CDR2 YSYEKL. CDR3 nucleotides: TGCGCCAGCAGCCAAGCTCAGCCCACAGATACGCAGTATTTT. It specifies CASSQAQPTDTQYF.

The rearrangement uses TRBV11-2 and TRBJ2-3, with no clear D. There are 14 residues in the CDR3. Germline loops: CDR1 SGHAT, CDR2 FQNNGV. Trimming left V 6 bases short and J 5 bases short, with 15 bases between. The CDR3 loop reads CASSPGPNGDTQYF. CDR3 coding DNA: TGTGCCAGCAGTCCGGGTCCTAACGGAGATACGCAGTATTTT.

V usage is TRBV21-1 and J usage is TRBJ2-5; the D segment call TRBD1 is taken from the table without a DNA check. TRBV21-1 is a recognized pseudogene. CDR3 length equals 15 residues. CDR3 nucleotides: TGTGCCAGCAGCCCCGTCGGGGGGATGAGGGAGACCCAGTACTTC. Residues: CASSPVGGMRETQYF.

The chain links TRBV5-1 to TRBJ1-4; the D is unclear. CDR1 SGHRS and CDR2 YFSETQ come from the germline V gene. With 4 bases removed from V and 3 bases from J, the gap between germline ends came to 10 bases. The CDR3 sequence is 14 residues long. Here the CDR3 reads CASSLTSSNEKLFF. The CDR3 DNA is TGCGCCAGCAGCCTCACCTCATCTAATGAAAAACTGTTTTTT.

The gene calls are TRBV27 and TRBJ2-1; 14 positions agree with TRBD2. This CDR3 comprises 15 residues. The germline V gene encodes CDR1 MNHEY and CDR2 SMNVEV (reference sequence). Trimming at V came to 6 bases and at J to 8 bases, leaving 6 bases not matched to a gene. In DNA, the CDR3 is TGTGCCAGCAGCCCGGGACTAGCGGGAGAAGATGAGCAGTTCTTC. Translation: CASSPGLAGEDEQFF.

The chain couples TRBV20-1 to TRBJ1-2, with no clear D. V was trimmed by 6 bases and J by 6 bases, leaving 11 bases between them. CDR1 and CDR2 from the germline V gene are DFQATT and SNEGSKA (reference sequence). CDR3 size: 11 residues. The CDR3: CSARQVDGYTF. The DNA of the CDR3 is TGCAGTGCCCGGCAGGTGGATGGCTACACCTTC.

This clonotype has a single count. V usage is TRBV10-3 and J usage is TRBJ1-2, with D unclear. V was trimmed by 11 bases and J by 0 bases, leaving 13 bases between them. Per germline, CDR1 ENHRY and CDR2 SYGVKD. The CDR3 spans 13 residues. Written as DNA, the CDR3 is TGTGCCTACGGAAGTACAGCTAACTATGGCTACACCTTC. Encoded protein: CAYGSTANYGYTF.

The gene calls are TRBV3-1 and TRBJ2-5; possibly TRBD1 for D (6 bases). The ends were cut back, 6 bases at V and 1 base at J, with 15 bases in the middle. The length of the CDR3 is 15 residues. CDR1 and CDR2 (germline): LGHDT, YNNKEL (reference sequence). The CDR3 loop is CASSPRAGVQETQYF. CDR3 DNA: TGTGCCAGCAGTCCAAGAGCAGGGGTCCAAGAGACCCAGTACTTC.

The chain uses TRBV12-3 or TRBV12-4 and TRBJ2-7; D gene ambiguous. The CDR3 sequence is 13 residues long. Deletions cut 9 bases from V and 0 bases from J, with 12 bases between. As DNA, the CDR3 is TGTGCCAGGGCCGCCCCTGGCTCCTACGAGCAGTACTTC. Protein: CARAAPGSYEQYF.

The chain's CDR3 is CASGGQGSSGANVLTF. As DNA, the CDR3 is TGTGCCAGCGGGGGACAGGGAAGCTCTGGGGCCAACGTCCTGACTTTC. The J gene is TRBJ2-6, the V gene TRBV11-3; 9 bases map to TRBD1. After removal of 8 bases from V and 0 bases from J, the junction contained 5 bases not matched to a gene. The CDR3 totals 16 residues. CDR1 and CDR2 (germline): SGHNT, YENEEA.

The J gene is TRBJ2-7, the V gene TRBV14, with D maybe TRBD1 (6 bases). The germline CDR1 and CDR2 sequences are SGHDN and FVKESK. V was clipped by 0 bases and J by 2 bases, with 17 bases between them. CDR3 size: 17 residues. CDR3 sequence: CASSQDLDGRTAYEQYF. CDR3 in DNA: TGTGCCAGCAGCCAAGATCTGGATGGTAGGACAGCCTACGAGCAGTACTTC.

This rearrangement joins TRBV29-1 to TRBJ2-4; D call uncertain. The CDR3 spans 16 residues. Trimming removed 1 base at V and 2 bases at J, with 15 bases between. CDR1 and CDR2 from the germline V gene are SQVTM and ANQGSEA. The CDR3 sequence is CSVEGGRVESKNIQYF. Written as DNA, the CDR3 is TGCAGCGTTGAAGGGGGAAGGGTTGAATCCAAAAACATTCAGTACTTC. The whole variable domain, remainder taken from reference TRBV29-1 and TRBJ2-4, is SAVISQKPSRDICQRGTSLTIQCQVDSQVTMMFWYRQQPGQSLTLIATANQGSEATYESGFVIDKFPISRPNLTFSTLTVSNMSPEDSSIYLCSVEGGRVESKNIQYFGAGTRLSVL.

The chain has TRBV18 and TRBJ1-2; D is uncertain. The V gene lost 0 bases and the J gene lost 8 bases, with 10 bases spanning the gap. This CDR3 is 13 amino acids long. The germline gives CDR1 KGHSH, CDR2 LQKENI. The CDR3: CASSPPGIEGYTF. CDR3 DNA sequence: TGTGCCAGCTCACCACCGGGGATTGAAGGCTACACCTTC.

In its sample, this clonotype was seen once. The chain is built from TRBV12-3 or TRBV12-4 and TRBJ2-7, with 7 bases lining up with TRBD2. Trimming cost V 5 bases and J 5 bases; bases outside gene matches: 9. This CDR3 has 14 residues. The CDR3, as DNA: TGTGCCAGCAGTCTTACCGGGACTACGCACGAGCAGTACTTC. Protein product: CASSLTGTTHEQYF.

The V gene is TRBV30, the J gene TRBJ2-1; no firm D call. Deletions cut 1 base from V and 5 bases from J, with 9 bases between. The V gene's germline CDR1 is GTSNPN and CDR2 SVGIG (reference sequence). The CDR3 has 13 amino acids. This CDR3 is CAWSGALHNEQFF. The CDR3 coding sequence is TGTGCCTGGAGTGGGGCCTTGCACAATGAGCAGTTCTTC. Combining the CDR3 with reference TRBV30 and TRBJ2-1 gives the whole variable domain SQTIHQWPATLVQPVGSPLSLECTVEGTSNPNLYWYRQAAGRGLQLLFYSVGIGQISSEVPQNLSASRPQDRQFILSSKKLLLSDSGFYLCAWSGALHNEQFFGPGTRLTVL.